Sequencing of this TCR beta chain was carried out in a study of blood T cell repertoires in COVID-19. The overall study: The samples span acute and convalescent COVID-19 from the United States, Italy and Spain.

Profiled with immunoSEQ multiplex PCR; TCRdb holds only in-frame clones, not every one. The sample yields about 130,000 clones, about 83% seen once. The material sequenced was peripheral blood. This sequence was found in a human donor in a cohort sampled during active COVID-19.

In DNA, the CDR3 is TGTGCCAGCAGCTTTTTAGCGGGGGGTGGGGAGCAGTTCTTC. Protein: CASSFLAGGGEQFF. This chain links TRBV11-3 with TRBJ2-1; TRBD2 aligns across 10 bases. CDR3 length: 14 residues. Germline V gene sequence: CDR1 SGHNT, CDR2 YENEEA. V lost 3 bases, J lost 10 bases, and 6 bases stayed unmatched.